The rows below give T cell receptor beta chains drawn from one sample of a study of T cell repertoires in cytomegalovirus infection. No cognate antigen is known for these TCRs. Each CDR3 protein gets one entry after TCRdb re-called the reads with MiXCR. In the table there are about 770,000 distinct CDR3 sequences, just under 30% of which are singletons. This sample comprised cultured CD8+ T cells from PBMCs, obtained from culture after CMV antigen stimulation. These receptors originate from a human donor in good health (CMV status not recorded). Some clones in this sample may be carry-over from other donors' samples. CDR3s include the opening cysteine and the closing phenylalanine or tryptophan. Each record gives: D gene, clone size, J gene, V gene, CDR3 DNA, CDR3 protein. A D gene is named only where the DNA matches it firmly. Only some rows state a clone size, as once, few, many or a class for expanded clones.

. . TRBJ2-1 TRBV19 TGTGCCAGTAGGAACCCCAGGGCATCCTACAATGAGCAGTTCTTC CASRNPRASYNEQFF
. . TRBJ1-4 TRBV27 . CASSSSGGTVYEKLFF
. . TRBJ1-4 TRBV27 TGTGCCAGCAGACCCAGGGGATTTAATGAAAAACTGTTTTTT CASRPRGFNEKLFF
. few TRBJ2-3 TRBV29-1 TGCAGCGTTGAAGATCTGAGTTCAGATACGCAGTATTTT CSVEDLSSDTQYF
. . TRBJ2-7 TRBV27 TGTGCCAGCAGCCCTCATGGCGGTCGGGACGAGCAGTACTTC CASSPHGGRDEQYF
. . TRBJ2-2 TRBV5-1 TGCGCCAGCAGCCTCTACTTGACCCGGGAGTCCGGGGAGCTGTTTTTT CASSLYLTRESGELFF
TRBD1 . TRBJ2-7 TRBV4-1 TGCGCCAGCAGCCAAACCCAGGGGGACAGGAGCTCCTACGAGCAGTACTTC CASSQTQGDRSSYEQYF
TRBD1 . TRBJ2-6 TRBV19 TGTGCCAGTAGCAGAACAGGGGTCCTCTCTGGGGCCAACGTCCTGACTTTC CASSRTGVLSGANVLTF
TRBD2 few TRBJ2-1 TRBV12-3/TRBV12-4 TGTGCCAGCAGTTTTGTGACTAGCGGGGCCGACAATGAGCAGTTCTTC CASSFVTSGADNEQFF
TRBD1 few TRBJ1-2 TRBV30 TGTGCCTGGAGGGACAGGGGGCCCGGCTACACCTTC CAWRDRGPGYTF
. few TRBJ1-6 TRBV10-3 TGTGCCATCAGTGAGTCGCGGGGCACCAAGGGTAATTCACCCCTCCACTTT CAISESRGTKGNSPLHF
. few TRBJ1-6 TRBV7-3 TGTGCCAGCAGCTTAGGCAGCCGAGGTTCACCCCTCCACTTT CASSLGSRGSPLHF
. many TRBJ2-1 TRBV19 TGTGCCAGTAGTATCCATCGGGTATATGAGCAGTTCTTC CASSIHRVYEQFF
TRBD1 once TRBJ1-1 TRBV25-1 TGTGCCAGCACAGGGGACAGGGACGCGAACACTGAAGCTTTCTTT CASTGDRDANTEAFF
. few TRBJ1-1 TRBV7-9 TGTGCCAGCAGCTTAGAGATGGGGATGAACACTGAAGCTTTCTTT CASSLEMGMNTEAFF
TRBD2 . TRBJ2-5 TRBV7-9 TGTGCCAGCAGCACAACTAGCGGGGGGTATGAGACCCAGTACTTC CASSTTSGGYETQYF
TRBD1 . TRBJ2-4 TRBV7-9 TGTGCCAGCAGCTTAGTGGGGACAGGGGGCGATAACATTCAGTACTTC CASSLVGTGGDNIQYF
TRBD1 few TRBJ1-4 TRBV28 TGTGCCAGCAGTCTGGACAGGGGAGCCGAAAAACTGTTTTTT CASSLDRGAEKLFF
TRBD2 few TRBJ2-1 TRBV12-3/TRBV12-4 TGTGCCAGCAGTGCAACTAGCGTTCACAATGAGCAGTTCTTC CASSATSVHNEQFF
. . TRBJ1-1 TRBV6-6 TGTGCCAGCAATGTTACTGCGAACACTGAAGCTTTCTTT CASNVTANTEAFF
. few TRBJ2-1 TRBV18 TGTGCCAGCTCGCTAGAGGATCAGGGGATATCCTACAATGAGCAGTTCTTC CASSLEDQGISYNEQFF
TRBD1 . TRBJ2-4 TRBV13 TGTGCCAGCAGCTCCCGCCCAGGGACAGACAAAAACATTCAGTACTTC CASSSRPGTDKNIQYF
TRBD2 few TRBJ2-2 TRBV12-3/TRBV12-4 TGTGCCAGCAGTTTCCGTTTGGAACTAGCGGGGGCCCCGAACACCGGGGAGCTGTTTTTT CASSFRLELAGAPNTGELFF
. many TRBJ2-2 TRBV7-9 TGTGCCAGCAGCTTCTCCCCAGGGCAGCTAACCGGGGAGCTGTTTTTT CASSFSPGQLTGELFF
. . TRBJ1-1 TRBV6-6 TGTGCCAGCAGTTATAATTCAGGGGCTGAAGCTTTCTTT CASSYNSGAEAFF
. few TRBJ1-2 TRBV19 TGTGCCAGTAGCAGGCTAAAGGACTATGGCTACACCTTC CASSRLKDYGYTF
TRBD1 . TRBJ2-5 TRBV9 TGTGCCAGCAGCGTAGCGAACGGACAGGGGTACCAAGAGACCCAGTACTTC CASSVANGQGYQETQYF
. . TRBJ2-1 TRBV7-2 TGTGCCAGCAGCTTAAAATGGAATGAGCAGTTCTTC CASSLKWNEQFF
TRBD2 . TRBJ2-1 TRBV5-3 TGTGCCAGCAGCTTGCGGGGGGACGATGAGCAGTTCTTC CASSLRGDDEQFF
. many TRBJ1-3 TRBV7-2 TGTGCCAGCAGCGGCCTGTCCAGGGGCAGATCTGGAAACACCATATATTTT CASSGLSRGRSGNTIYF
. few TRBJ2-1 TRBV25-1 TGTGCCAGCAGCGTCTGGGGCTCCTACAATGAGCAGTTCTTC CASSVWGSYNEQFF
. few TRBJ2-1 TRBV5-4 TGTGCCAGCAGCTTTAAGAACAGAGACAATGAGCAGTTCTTC CASSFKNRDNEQFF
. . TRBJ1-4 TRBV27 TGTGCCAGCCGGGCCCGTAATGAAAAACTGTTTTTT CASRARNEKLFF
TRBD2 few TRBJ2-1 TRBV7-8 TGTGCCAGCAGACCTCTAGCGGGGGCCTTACACAATGAGCAGTTCTTC CASRPLAGALHNEQFF
. . TRBJ2-2 TRBV4-1 TGCGCCAGCAGCCACCCCTCCGACACGAACACCGGGGAGCTGTTTTTT CASSHPSDTNTGELFF
. few TRBJ2-5 TRBV7-8 TGTGCCAGCAGCCCCTCGGGGTACCAAGAGACCCAGTACTTC CASSPSGYQETQYF
TRBD1 once TRBJ2-1 TRBV3-1 TGTGCCAGCAGCCCGGGACAGGGGATAGGGAATGAGCAGTTCTTC CASSPGQGIGNEQFF
. few TRBJ2-2 TRBV12-5 TGTGCTAGTGGTTTGGTTGCTACCGGGGAGCTGTTTTTT CASGLVATGELFF
TRBD1 once TRBJ1-5 TRBV15 TGTGCCACCAGCAGAGACGACAGGGTGAAAGGGGCCAATCAGCCCCAGCATTTT CATSRDDRVKGANQPQHF
TRBD1 few TRBJ1-2 TRBV5-1 TGCGCCAGCAGCTTGGTCGACAGGGGATCTGATGGCTACACCTTC CASSLVDRGSDGYTF
. . TRBJ1-5 TRBV7-9 TGTGCCGTAGATCAGCCCCAGCATTTT CAVDQPQHF
. once TRBJ2-1 TRBV19 TGTGCCAGTGACCCCCAGGGGTCTGCAATGTACAATGAGCAGTTCTTC CASDPQGSAMYNEQFF
. few TRBJ2-7 TRBV6-1 TGTGCCAGCAGTCCAAATCGGGCCGAGCAGTACTTC CASSPNRAEQYF
TRBD1 . TRBJ2-6 TRBV7-6 TGTGCCAGCAGCTACAGGGGGTCTGGGGCCAACGTCCTGACTTTC CASSYRGSGANVLTF
. . TRBJ1-1 TRBV6-6 TGTGCCAGCAGTTACTCAGCCCAGGGGAACACTGAAGCTTTCTTT CASSYSAQGNTEAFF
. few TRBJ2-3 TRBV5-1 TGCGCCAGCAGCTCACCTAGCGCAGATACGCAGTATTTT CASSSPSADTQYF
. few TRBJ1-2 TRBV10-3 TGTGCCATCAGTGCCCCCAGGGGCTATGGCTACACCTTC CAISAPRGYGYTF
. few TRBJ2-1 TRBV7-9 TGTGCCAGCAGCTTAATACCGGATTTCTACAATGAGCAGTTCTTC CASSLIPDFYNEQFF
. few TRBJ2-7 TRBV2 TGTGCCACCGTTAAACGGCGGGGACACACCTACGAGCAGTACTTC CATVKRRGHTYEQYF
. few TRBJ2-2 TRBV7-9 TGTGCCAGCAGTAGGGGGTACGGGGAGCTGTTTTTT CASSRGYGELFF
. few TRBJ1-6 TRBV2 TGTGCCACCCCAGGACACCCGGCGGATAATTCACCCCTCCACTTT CATPGHPADNSPLHF
. . TRBJ1-6 TRBV2 TGTGCCAGCAGTGAAGCAGGGCGGAATTCACCCCTCCACTTT CASSEAGRNSPLHF
. few TRBJ2-5 TRBV27 TGTGCCAGCAGGGAGGGGGCTTCAAGAGACCAGTACTTC CASREGASRDQYF
TRBD1 . TRBJ2-1 TRBV2 TGTGCCAGCAGTGTGGTAGGACAGGGTTACAATGAGCAGTTCTTC CASSVVGQGYNEQFF
. . TRBJ2-2 TRBV29-1 TGCAGCGTTGTGACAGGCACCGGGGAGCTGTTTTTT CSVVTGTGELFF
. few TRBJ1-2 TRBV11-2 TGTGCCAGCAGCTTAGGAGGTCTGGGGCCAGGGGATTATGGCTACACCTTC CASSLGGLGPGDYGYTF
. . TRBJ1-1 TRBV6-5 TGTGCCAGCAGTAACGACAGGTTTATGAACACTGAAGCTTTCTTT CASSNDRFMNTEAFF
. many TRBJ2-5 TRBV7-3 TGTGCCAGCAGCCTCGACAGGTTACAAGAGACCCAGTACTTC CASSLDRLQETQYF
TRBD1 many TRBJ2-7 TRBV12-3/TRBV12-4 TGTGCCAGCAGTCCTGGGACAGGGCACTACGAGCAGTACTTC CASSPGTGHYEQYF